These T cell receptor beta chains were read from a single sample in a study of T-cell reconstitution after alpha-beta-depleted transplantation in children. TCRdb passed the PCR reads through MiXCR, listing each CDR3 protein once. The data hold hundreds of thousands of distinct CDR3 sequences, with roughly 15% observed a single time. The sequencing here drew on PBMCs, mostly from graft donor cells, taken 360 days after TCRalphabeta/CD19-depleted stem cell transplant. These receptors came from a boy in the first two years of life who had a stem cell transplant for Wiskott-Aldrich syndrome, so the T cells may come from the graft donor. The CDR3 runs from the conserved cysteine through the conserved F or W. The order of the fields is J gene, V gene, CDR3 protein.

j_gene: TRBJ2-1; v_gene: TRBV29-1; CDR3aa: CSGKRGLAGLEQFF
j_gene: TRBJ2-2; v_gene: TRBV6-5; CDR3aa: CASSYSAGSTGELFF
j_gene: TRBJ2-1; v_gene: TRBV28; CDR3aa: CASSRPNEQFF
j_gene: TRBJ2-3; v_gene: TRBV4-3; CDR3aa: CASSQGLAGDTQYF
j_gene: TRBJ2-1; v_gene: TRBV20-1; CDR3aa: CSAPASSDNEQFF
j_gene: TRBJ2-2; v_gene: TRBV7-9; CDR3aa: CATTQLLSTGELFF
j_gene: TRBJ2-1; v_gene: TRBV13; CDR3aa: CASSLDRSGESYNEQFF
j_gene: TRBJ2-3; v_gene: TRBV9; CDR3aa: CASSVDEGLGTDTQYF
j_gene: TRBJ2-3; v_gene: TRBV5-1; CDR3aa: CASSLRLAVTTDTQYF
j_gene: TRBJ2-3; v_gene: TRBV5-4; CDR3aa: CASSFPGLAVRTDTQYF